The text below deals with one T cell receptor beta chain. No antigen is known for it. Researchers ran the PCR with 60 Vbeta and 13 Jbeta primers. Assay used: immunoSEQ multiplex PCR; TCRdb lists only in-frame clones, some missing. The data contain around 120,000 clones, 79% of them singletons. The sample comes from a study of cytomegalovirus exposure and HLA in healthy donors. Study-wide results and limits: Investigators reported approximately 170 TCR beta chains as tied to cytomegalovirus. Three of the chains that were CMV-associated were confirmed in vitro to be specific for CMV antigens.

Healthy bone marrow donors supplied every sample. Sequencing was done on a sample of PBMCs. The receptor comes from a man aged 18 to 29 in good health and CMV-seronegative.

CDR3 loop: CASRRTSGRMETQYF. In DNA form, the CDR3 reads TGTGCCAGTAGGCGGACTAGCGGGAGAATGGAGACCCAGTACTTC. This chain uses TRBV19 with TRBJ2-5, with 13 bases identical to TRBD2. The V gene's germline CDR1 is LNHDA and CDR2 SQIVND (reference sequence). This CDR3 has 15 residues. The junction had 6 bases not matched to a gene; V was cut back by 6 bases and J by 5 bases.